This T cell receptor beta chain was sequenced for a study of vaccination effects on CD4 cells after COVID-19. Clones were read by immunoSEQ multiplex PCR, and TCRdb kept only the in-frame ones, dropping some. The sample records about 29,000 clones, 74% being singletons. Concerning this clone itself: What it binds is not known.

In the ViraFEST assay, antigen-specific CD4+ clonotypes were identified by expansion after peptide-pool stimulation. It was after approximately 11 days of culture that CD4+ T cells were isolated. Participants received two doses of either the BNT162b2 or mRNA-1273 vaccine. The CDR3 runs to 16 residues. Points from the study as a whole: The study dataset contains few convalescent patients and includes no early post-infection timepoints.

The receptor's source is a human donor who received a COVID-19 vaccine. Here the sequenced sample was CD4+ T cells from PBMCs cultured with HCoV-OC43 spike peptides, taken after COVID-19 vaccination. The subset here: HCoV-OC43 spike overlapping peptide pool stimulation. This chain uses TRBV21-1 with TRBJ2-2; no check of the table's D call, TRBD1, against the DNA was made. TRBV21-1 is assigned pseudogene status. The CDR3 DNA reads as TGTGCCAGCAGCAAAAAGGACAGATCGAACACCGGGGAGCTGTTTTTT. Its translation: CASSKKDRSNTGELFF.